These 20 T cell receptor beta chains share one sample of origin, sequenced in a study of cytomegalovirus exposure and HLA in healthy donors. PCR was performed using 60 Vbeta and 13 Jbeta primers. Sequenced by immunoSEQ multiplex PCR; TCRdb stores in-frame clones only, minus some. The sample gives roughly 100,000 clones, around 79% of which show up once; under 2% is in the top ten. Sequenced input: PBMCs. The receptors stem from a woman in her 40s in good health and CMV-seronegative.

V is TRBV18 and J is TRBJ1-1; D is uncertain. CDR3 length: 17 residues. Looked up from germline, CDR1 is KGHSH and CDR2 is LQKENI. V dropped 3 bases and J dropped 0 bases, with 17 bases sitting between them. The CDR3 protein is CASSPTSTALLNTEAFF. CDR3 in DNA: TGTGCCAGCTCACCTACATCTACAGCTTTACTGAACACTGAAGCTTTCTTT.

This sequence joins TRBV30 and TRBJ1-5, with D uncertain. CDR1 GTSNPN and CDR2 SVGIG come from the germline V gene (reference sequence). The V gene lost 2 bases and the J gene lost 6 bases, with 11 bases spanning the gap. This CDR3 spans 13 amino acids. The CDR3 DNA reads as TGTGCCTGGAGTAAGACGGAGGGTCAGCCCCAGCATTTT. This translates into CAWSKTEGQPQHF.

V and J are TRBV5-4 and TRBJ1-6; 10 nucleotides align to TRBD1. The CDR3 loop spans 17 amino acids. Looked up from germline, CDR1 is SGHNT and CDR2 is YYREEE (reference sequence). V gave up 2 bases and J gave up 7 bases; unmatched junction bases: 9. The CDR3 here is CASSFMGTGEWNSPLHF. In DNA, the CDR3 is TGTGCCAGCAGCTTCATGGGGACAGGGGAATGGAATTCACCCCTCCACTTT.

This chain links TRBV6-1 with TRBJ1-5, with 9 bases fitting TRBD1. CDR3 length: 17 residues. Germline assignment: CDR1 MNHNS and CDR2 SASEGT. V shed 1 base and J 2 bases; nucleotides not matched to a gene: 6. DNA for the CDR3: TGTGCCAGCAGTGAAGAACAGGGGGCTCGGGGCAATCAGCCCCAGCATTTT. This gives the protein CASSEEQGARGNQPQHF.

The genes are TRBV19 and TRBJ2-2; 11 bases agree with TRBD1. The CDR3 runs 15 residues. From germline, CDR1 is LNHDA and CDR2 SQIVND (reference sequence). The J segment lost 9 bases and the V segment lost 2 bases, leaving 5 bases of the junction unmatched. CDR3 coding DNA: TGTGCCAGTAGTATAATGGGACAGGGGGGTCGGGAGCTGTTTTTT. Its protein product is CASSIMGQGGRELFF.

The gene calls are TRBV28 and TRBJ1-2; 8 bases align to TRBD1. With V trimmed by 5 bases and J by 3 bases, 5 bases remained unmatched. The V gene's germline CDR1 is MDHEN and CDR2 SYDVKM. This CDR3 has 14 amino acids. In DNA, the CDR3 is TGTGCCAGCAGTCTCCGGACAGGGCACTATGGCTACACCTTC. Its protein is CASSLRTGHYGYTF.

J is TRBJ1-1 and V is TRBV9, with TRBD1 matching over 7 bases. V dropped 4 bases and J dropped 1; count of bases not matched to a gene: 10. This CDR3 spans 16 amino acids. In germline, CDR1 is SGDLS, CDR2 YYNGEE. CDR3 in amino acids: CASSIGTVRPNTEAFF. In nucleotides, the CDR3 is TGTGCCAGCAGCATCGGGACAGTCCGGCCGAACACTGAAGCTTTCTTT.

J is TRBJ2-7 and V is TRBV19; 7 nucleotides align to TRBD1. The ends lost 5 bases at V and 0 bases at J; junction bases unmatched: 4. Germline V CDR1 and CDR2: LNHDA, SQIVND (reference sequence). This CDR3 has 14 amino acids. The CDR3 nucleotides are TGTGCCAGTAGTCTACAGGGGAACTCCTACGAGCAGTACTTC. It is translated as CASSLQGNSYEQYF.

This clone was picked up one time. The chain carries TRBV7-8 and TRBJ2-7; TRBD1 agrees at 7 bases. After removal of 0 bases from V and 0 bases from J, the junction contained 8 bases not matched to a gene. Germline CDR1 is SGHVS and CDR2 is FQNEAQ. CDR3 length: 17 amino acids. CDR3 sequence reads: CASSLAMGTADSYEQYF. The CDR3 DNA follows: TGTGCCAGCAGCTTAGCGATGGGGACAGCGGACTCCTACGAGCAGTACTTC.

The chain couples TRBV12-5 to TRBJ1-1; 8 positions agree with TRBD1. The CDR3 loop spans 14 amino acids. Germline assignment: CDR1 LGHNT and CDR2 FRNRAP. The trim removed 7 bases at V and 2 bases at J, leaving 6 bases unmatched. CDR3 residues: CASAATGGNTEAFF. The CDR3 nucleotides are TGTGCTAGTGCCGCAACAGGGGGAAACACTGAAGCTTTCTTT.

The rearrangement links TRBV10-3 to TRBJ2-7; perhaps TRBD2 as D (6 bases). V lost 2 bases to trimming and J lost 7 bases, with 18 bases between them. The CDR3 totals 15 residues. CDR1 is ENHRY and CDR2 is SYGVKD in the germline V gene. CDR3 DNA sequence: TGTGCCATCAGTGAGACACCGACTAGGGAAGGGGAGCAGTACTTC. This encodes CAISETPTREGEQYF.

V and J are TRBV5-5 and TRBJ2-7; perhaps TRBD1 as D (6 bases). Germline-derived CDR1 and CDR2 are SGHKS and YYEKEE (reference sequence). V lost 1 base to trimming and J lost 1 base, with 12 bases between them. This CDR3 contains 15 residues. The CDR3 coding sequence is TGTGCCAGCAGCTTGTGGGGGACACCTTCCTACGAGCAGTACTTC. This translates into CASSLWGTPSYEQYF.

The CDR3: CASRSLREGRETQYF. In DNA, the CDR3 is TGTGCCAGCAGATCCTTACGGGAGGGCCGGGAGACCCAGTACTTC. The chain combines TRBV7-6 with TRBJ2-5; TRBD2 aligns across 8 bases. The V segment lost 6 bases and the J segment 5 bases; nucleotides outside the gene matches: 11. The CDR3 is 15 amino acids. The germline CDR1 and CDR2 sequences are SGHVS and FNYEAQ.

This sequence joins TRBV27 and TRBJ2-2; D is uncertain. The V gene's germline CDR1 is MNHEY and CDR2 SMNVEV (reference sequence). Trimming removed 3 bases from V and 7 bases from J, with 18 bases in between. The CDR3 length is 16 residues. The CDR3, as DNA: TGTGCCAGCAGTTTGTCCCCGCCGAGCTTCGGCGGGGAGCTGTTTTTT. Its translation: CASSLSPPSFGGELFF.

This chain connects TRBV29-1 to TRBJ1-1; a possible D gene is TRBD1 (5 bases). Deletions cut 3 bases from V and 3 bases from J, with 5 bases between. This CDR3 contains 11 residues. Germline CDR1 reads SQVTM; CDR2 reads ANQGSEA. The CDR3 DNA follows: TGCAGCGTTGAGACAGACACTGAAGCTTTCTTT. Translation: CSVETDTEAFF.

The rearrangement joins TRBV9 to TRBJ2-1; TRBD2 matches 12 bases. This CDR3 is built from 16 residues. V gave up 3 bases and J gave up 4 bases; unmatched junction bases: 5. Germline CDR1 and CDR2: SGDLS and YYNGEE. CDR3 nucleotide sequence: TGTGCCAGCAGCGAGACTAGCGGGAGTGGGTACAATGAGCAGTTCTTC. Protein product: CASSETSGSGYNEQFF.

This chain links TRBV7-6 with TRBJ2-1; 7 bases fit TRBD1. Trimming took 2 bases from V and 12 from J; bases not matched to a gene: 19. CDR3 size: 17 residues. CDR1 is SGHVS and CDR2 is FNYEAQ in the germline V gene. The CDR3 nucleotides are TGTGCCAGCAGCTTACTCGCCCCGGGACAGTTTTTTAGTGGGCAGTTCTTC. It translates to CASSLLAPGQFFSGQFF.

CDR3 residues: CASSEASGGGYEQYF. The CDR3 DNA is TGTGCCAGCAGTGAAGCCAGCGGGGGGGGCTACGAGCAGTACTTC. The V gene is TRBV6-1, the J gene TRBJ2-5; 10 bases line up with TRBD2. The last part of the DNA fits TRBJ2-7 better; the J call may be wrong. CDR3 length: 15 amino acids. The germline gives CDR1 MNHNS, CDR2 SASEGT.

The rearrangement joins TRBV5-4 to TRBJ1-3; D unclear. The V end was cut by 0 bases, the J end by 2 bases, with 9 bases between. The germline CDR1 and CDR2 sequences are SGHNT and YYREEE (reference sequence). This CDR3 is built from 15 residues. The CDR3: CASSLDRVAGNTIYF. As DNA, the CDR3 is TGTGCCAGCAGCTTGGATCGGGTCGCTGGAAACACCATATATTTT.

There are a few counts of this clone. This chain links TRBV11-2 with TRBJ2-7; D perhaps matches TRBD1 (5 bases). The germline V gene has CDR1 SGHAT and CDR2 FQNNGV. With 0 bases removed from V and 2 bases from J, the gap between germline ends came to 11 bases. The CDR3 totals 15 residues. The CDR3 is CASSLDWGGPYEQYF. The CDR3 nucleotides read TGTGCCAGCAGCTTAGACTGGGGCGGCCCCTACGAGCAGTACTTC.